This TCR beta chain stems from a study of PD-1 blockade in classical Hodgkin lymphoma (dated by TCRdb to 2020 to 2022). General notes on the study: Nivolumab dosing was 3 mg/kg intravenously every 2 weeks, continuing until either disease progression or unacceptable toxicity. The study used CyTOF and TCR beta sequencing to define a peripheral blood immune signature of response to PD-1 blockade in classical Hodgkin lymphoma.

General findings and caveats noted by the study authors: A significant rise by C4D1 was seen in CD4+ but not CD8+ TCR diversity (p=0.0027 vs p=0.16), with the rise being most apparent in complete responders (p=0.02). The study covered only a single clinical trial cohort, and the causes of the repertoire differences, possibly disease activity or prior therapy, were still not defined. Newly diagnosed patients were reported to have lower baseline TCR diversity than healthy donors, and relapsed/refractory patients were reported to have lower baseline TCR diversity still. Trial patients with a complete response had baseline diversity similar to that of newly diagnosed patients, while partial responders and progressors had significantly lower diversity. Patients starting nivolumab less than 1 year after ASCT had lower diversity and were excluded from later analyses to avoid confounding by immune reconstitution.

The germline V gene encodes CDR1 MGHRA and CDR2 YSYEKL. Trimming takes 0 bases from V and 6 bases from J, and the germline ends sit 15 bases apart. The CDR3 starts with the cysteine, ends with the phenylalanine, and has 15 residues. Here the CDR3 DNA is all that survives: 45 bases in frame from base 1. Genomic DNA was extracted with the Qiagen DNeasy kit from unsorted PBMCs and from negatively selected CD4+ and CD8+ fractions. Amplification of TCR beta CDR3 regions was done by immunoSEQ multiplex PCR with primers that anneal to V and J segments. A synthetic immune receptor repertoire was used to minimize amplification bias, and remaining bias was computationally removed after sequencing. The study's own analysis went as follows. Custom Python scripts were used to quantify repertoire diversity as the Shannon entropy index. Unsorted, CD4+ and CD8+ repertoires were examined separately, except in combined analyses, for which CD4+ and CD8+ sequences were merged in silico. Clonal expansion was defined as a frequency increase of at least 2-fold after treatment compared with C1D1, and clones undetected at baseline were assigned a pseudocount of 0.5. Clones with 0 or 1 copy at C1D1 were defined as singleton clones, while clones with 2 or more copies were defined as non-singleton clones. Clones expanded in unsorted samples were assigned a CD4+, CD8+ or unknown annotation through matching of protein sequences in sorted samples from the same patient. Wilcoxon tests were applied to paired samples to test diversity changes from C1D1 to C4D1. Not all clones reach the TCRdb copy of this immuneACCESS table, which keeps in-frame sequences only. Checked studies attribute under half of the gap to unresolved V genes and leave the rest unexplained. The V and J calls and the clone size are those of that table, but D and trimming were determined from the DNA. The sample yields around 45,000 clones; 88% were counted once. Jointly, the top ten make up about a tenth of the sample.

To note about this clone: Its binding antigen is unknown. No base quality information exists; no much larger clone differs at one position.

The time point label of this sample denotes: cycle 1 day 1 (C1D1), immediately before nivolumab initiation. Relapse after autologous stem cell transplantation had occurred in all trial patients, and cohorts A, B and C were distinguished by prior brentuximab vedotin exposure. The trial cohort included more than 55 patients with relapsed/refractory classical Hodgkin lymphoma, and each patient had a best overall response of complete response, partial response or progressive disease. In the multi-cohort phase II CheckMate 205 trial, trial patients received single-agent nivolumab. An independent review committee assessed best overall response using the 2007 International Working Group response criteria. Trial PBMCs were collected immediately before nivolumab initiation (C1D1) and during therapy at cycle 2 day 1 and cycle 4 day 1. Peripheral blood was collected in 8 mL Vacutainer Cell Preparation Tubes, from which PBMCs were isolated by centrifugation and then cryopreserved.

The specimen comprised peripheral blood mononuclear cells (PBMCs), sampled at baseline. The TCR originated in a human donor with classical Hodgkin lymphoma. This receptor chain uses TRBV4-1 and TRBJ2-7; no D gene is confidently identified. The nucleotides are TGCGCCAGCAGCCAAGATAATCTCCTAGGACGCGAGCAGTACTTC. Translated, this is CASSQDNLLGREQYF.